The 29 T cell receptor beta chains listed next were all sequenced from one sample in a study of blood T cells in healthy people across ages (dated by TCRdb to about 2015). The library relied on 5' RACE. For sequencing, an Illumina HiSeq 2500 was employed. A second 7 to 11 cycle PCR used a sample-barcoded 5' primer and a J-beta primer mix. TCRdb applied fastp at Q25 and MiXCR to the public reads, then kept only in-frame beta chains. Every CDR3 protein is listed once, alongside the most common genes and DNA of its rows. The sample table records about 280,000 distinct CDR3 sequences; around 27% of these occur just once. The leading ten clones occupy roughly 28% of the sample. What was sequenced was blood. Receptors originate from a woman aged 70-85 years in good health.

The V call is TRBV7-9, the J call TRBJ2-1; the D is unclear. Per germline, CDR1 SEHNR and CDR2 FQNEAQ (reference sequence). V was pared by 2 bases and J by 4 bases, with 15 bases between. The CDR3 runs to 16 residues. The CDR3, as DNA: TGTGCCAGCAGCTTATTCGGCTCCACAAGATACAATGAGCAGTTCTTC. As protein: CASSLFGSTRYNEQFF.

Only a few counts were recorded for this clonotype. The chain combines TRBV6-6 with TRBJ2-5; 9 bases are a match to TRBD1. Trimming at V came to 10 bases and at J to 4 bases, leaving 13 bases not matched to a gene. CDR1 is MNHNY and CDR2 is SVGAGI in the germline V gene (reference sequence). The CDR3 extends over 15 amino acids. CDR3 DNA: TGTGCCACCCGCCCACCGGGACAGGGAAGAGAGACCCAGTACTTC. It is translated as CATRPPGQGRETQYF.

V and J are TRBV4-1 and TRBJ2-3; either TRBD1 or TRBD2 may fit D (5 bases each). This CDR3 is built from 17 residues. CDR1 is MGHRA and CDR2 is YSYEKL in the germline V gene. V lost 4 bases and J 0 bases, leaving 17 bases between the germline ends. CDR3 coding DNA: TGCGCCAGCAGCCGATCCCTGTCGGGACCCAGCACAGATACGCAGTATTTT. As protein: CASSRSLSGPSTDTQYF.

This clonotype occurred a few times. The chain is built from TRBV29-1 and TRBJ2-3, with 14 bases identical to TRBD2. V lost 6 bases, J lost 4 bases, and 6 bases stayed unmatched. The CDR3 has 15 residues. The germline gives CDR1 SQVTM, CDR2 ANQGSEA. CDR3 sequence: CSVIGLAGGADTQYF. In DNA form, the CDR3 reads TGCAGCGTCATAGGACTAGCGGGAGGTGCAGATACGCAGTATTTT.

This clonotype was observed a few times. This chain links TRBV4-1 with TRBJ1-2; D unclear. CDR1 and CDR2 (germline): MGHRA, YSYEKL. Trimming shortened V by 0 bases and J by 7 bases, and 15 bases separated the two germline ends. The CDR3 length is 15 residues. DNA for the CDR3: TGCGCCAGCAGCCAAGATGTATCGGCTTGGAGTGGCTACACCTTC. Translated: CASSQDVSAWSGYTF.

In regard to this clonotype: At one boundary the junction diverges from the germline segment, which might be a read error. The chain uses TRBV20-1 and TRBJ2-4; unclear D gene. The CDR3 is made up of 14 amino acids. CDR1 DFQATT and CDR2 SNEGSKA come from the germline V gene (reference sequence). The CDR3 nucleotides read TGCAGTGCGAACAAGGCGACCGCCCTGGGGATTCGGTACTTC. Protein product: CSANKATALGIRYF.

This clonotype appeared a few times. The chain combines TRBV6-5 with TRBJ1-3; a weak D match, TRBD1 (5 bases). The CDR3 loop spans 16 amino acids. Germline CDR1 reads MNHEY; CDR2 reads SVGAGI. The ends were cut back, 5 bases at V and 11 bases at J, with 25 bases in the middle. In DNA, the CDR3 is TGTGCCAGCAGTCTACCTCCGGGACCGCCTCAGAGGGCCATATATTTT. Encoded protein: CASSLPPGPPQRAIYF.

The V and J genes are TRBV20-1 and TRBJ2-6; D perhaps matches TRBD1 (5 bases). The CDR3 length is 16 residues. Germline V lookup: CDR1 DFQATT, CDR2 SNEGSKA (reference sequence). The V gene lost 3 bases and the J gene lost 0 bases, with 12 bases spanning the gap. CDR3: CSASDSTSSGANVLTF. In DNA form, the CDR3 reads TGCAGTGCTAGTGACAGCACCAGCTCTGGGGCCAACGTCCTGACTTTC.

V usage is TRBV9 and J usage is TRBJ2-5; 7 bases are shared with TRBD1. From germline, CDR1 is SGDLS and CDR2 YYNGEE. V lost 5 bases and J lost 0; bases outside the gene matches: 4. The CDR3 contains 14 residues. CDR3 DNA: TGTGCCAGCAGTGTGGGACAGCACCAAGAGACCCAGTACTTC. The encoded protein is CASSVGQHQETQYF.

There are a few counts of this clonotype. CDR3 residues: CASSLTVDLLETQYF. CDR3 bases: TGTGCCAGCAGTTTAACCGTCGACTTATTAGAGACCCAGTACTTC. This chain links TRBV12-3 or TRBV12-4 with TRBJ2-5; D is ambiguous. The CDR3 is made up of 15 amino acids. The V and J ends lost 2 bases and 4 bases respectively, with 14 bases between them.

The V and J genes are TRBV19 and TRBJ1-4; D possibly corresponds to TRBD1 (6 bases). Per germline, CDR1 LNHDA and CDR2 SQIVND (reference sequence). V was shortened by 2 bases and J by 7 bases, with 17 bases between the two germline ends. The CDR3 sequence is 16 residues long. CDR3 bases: TGTGCCAGTAGTATACTGCAATCGGGGGCCGGTGAAAAACTGTTTTTT. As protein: CASSILQSGAGEKLFF. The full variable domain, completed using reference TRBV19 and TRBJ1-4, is DGGITQSPKYLFRKEGQNVTLSCEQNLNHDAMYWYRQDPGQGLRLIYYSQIVNDFQKGDIAEGYSVSREKKESFPLTVTSAQKNPTAFYLCASSILQSGAGEKLFFGSGTQLSVL.

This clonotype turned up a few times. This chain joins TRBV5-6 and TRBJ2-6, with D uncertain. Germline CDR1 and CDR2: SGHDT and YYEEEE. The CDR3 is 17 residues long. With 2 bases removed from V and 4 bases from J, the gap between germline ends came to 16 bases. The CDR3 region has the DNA TGTGCCAGCAGCTTTCAACCAGGTGGAGCCGGGGCCAACGTCCTGACTTTC. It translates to CASSFQPGGAGANVLTF.

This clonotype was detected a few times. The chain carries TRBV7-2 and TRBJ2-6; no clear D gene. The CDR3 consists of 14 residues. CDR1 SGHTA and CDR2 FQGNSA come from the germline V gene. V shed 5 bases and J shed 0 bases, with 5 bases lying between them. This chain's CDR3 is CASSLFSGANVLTF. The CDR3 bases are TGTGCCAGCAGCCTATTCTCTGGGGCCAACGTCCTGACTTTC. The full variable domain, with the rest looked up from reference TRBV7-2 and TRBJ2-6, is GAGVSQSPSNKVTEKGKDVELRCDPISGHTALYWYRQSLGQGLEFLIYFQGNSAPDKSGLPSDRFSAERTGGSVSTLTIQRTQQEDSAVYLCASSLFSGANVLTFGAGSRLTVL.

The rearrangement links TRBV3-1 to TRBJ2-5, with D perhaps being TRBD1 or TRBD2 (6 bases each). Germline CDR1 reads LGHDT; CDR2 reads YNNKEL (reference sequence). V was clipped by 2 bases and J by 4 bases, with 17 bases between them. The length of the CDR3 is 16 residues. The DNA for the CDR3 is TGTGCCAGCAGCCAACACTTAGGGGGGAGTGGAGAGACCCAGTACTTC. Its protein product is CASSQHLGGSGETQYF.

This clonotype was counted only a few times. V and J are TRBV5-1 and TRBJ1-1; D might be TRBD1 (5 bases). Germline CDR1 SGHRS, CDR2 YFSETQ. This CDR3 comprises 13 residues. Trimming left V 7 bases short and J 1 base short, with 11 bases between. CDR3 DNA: TGCGCCAGCCTTGGGGGGGAGAACACTGAAGCTTTCTTT. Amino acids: CASLGGENTEAFF.

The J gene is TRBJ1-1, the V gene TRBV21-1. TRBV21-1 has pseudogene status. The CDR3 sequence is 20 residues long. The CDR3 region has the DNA TGTGCCAGCAGCAAAGCGCTAGGGAGGGAGGGCCCGTCGTCCCACACTGAAGCTTTCTTT. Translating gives CASSKALGREGPSSHTEAFF.

The chain's CDR3 is CASSLRGTRGTEAFF. The CDR3 DNA sequence: TGTGCCAGCAGTTTACGAGGCACGAGGGGCACTGAAGCTTTCTTT. V is TRBV28 and J is TRBJ1-1, with a tentative D call TRBD1 (5 bases). V lost 2 bases and J lost 4, with 14 bases in between. The CDR3 is made up of 15 amino acids. Looked up from germline, CDR1 is MDHEN and CDR2 is SYDVKM.

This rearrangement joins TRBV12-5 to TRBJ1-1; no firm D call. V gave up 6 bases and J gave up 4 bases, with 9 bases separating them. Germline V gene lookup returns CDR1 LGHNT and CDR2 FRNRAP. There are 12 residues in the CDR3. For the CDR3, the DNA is TGTGCTAGTGGGGACCTAGGCACTGAAGCTTTCTTT. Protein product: CASGDLGTEAFF.

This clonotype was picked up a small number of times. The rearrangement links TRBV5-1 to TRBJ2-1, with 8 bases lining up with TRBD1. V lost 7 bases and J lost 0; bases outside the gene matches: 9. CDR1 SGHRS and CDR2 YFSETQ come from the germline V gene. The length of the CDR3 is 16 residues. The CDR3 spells CASGRQGKSSYNEQFF. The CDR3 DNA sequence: TGCGCCAGCGGACGACAGGGGAAAAGCTCCTACAATGAGCAGTTCTTC.

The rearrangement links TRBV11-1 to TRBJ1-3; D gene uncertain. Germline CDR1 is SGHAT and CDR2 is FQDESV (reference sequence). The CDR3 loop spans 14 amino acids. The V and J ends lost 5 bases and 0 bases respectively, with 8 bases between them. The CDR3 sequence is CASSRTISGNTIYF. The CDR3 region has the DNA TGTGCCAGCAGCCGCACGATCTCTGGAAACACCATATATTTT.

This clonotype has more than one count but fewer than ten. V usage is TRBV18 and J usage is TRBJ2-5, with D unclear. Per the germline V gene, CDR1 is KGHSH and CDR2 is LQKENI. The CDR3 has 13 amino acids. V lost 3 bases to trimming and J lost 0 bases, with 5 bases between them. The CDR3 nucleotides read TGTGCCAGCTCACCTGGCCACCAAGAGACCCAGTACTTC. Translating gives CASSPGHQETQYF.

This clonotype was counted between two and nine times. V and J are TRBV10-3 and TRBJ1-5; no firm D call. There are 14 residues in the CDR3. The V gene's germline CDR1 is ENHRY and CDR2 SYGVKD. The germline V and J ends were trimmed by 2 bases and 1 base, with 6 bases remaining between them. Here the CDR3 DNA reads TGTGCCATCAGTGAGAACGAAAGCAATCAGCCCCAGCATTTT. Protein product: CAISENESNQPQHF.

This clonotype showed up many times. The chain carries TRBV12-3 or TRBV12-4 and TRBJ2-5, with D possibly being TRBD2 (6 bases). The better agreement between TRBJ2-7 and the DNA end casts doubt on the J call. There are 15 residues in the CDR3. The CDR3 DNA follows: TGTGCCAGCAGTTTGAGGCGGACGGGCGGGGACGAGCAGTACTTC. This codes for CASSLRRTGGDEQYF.

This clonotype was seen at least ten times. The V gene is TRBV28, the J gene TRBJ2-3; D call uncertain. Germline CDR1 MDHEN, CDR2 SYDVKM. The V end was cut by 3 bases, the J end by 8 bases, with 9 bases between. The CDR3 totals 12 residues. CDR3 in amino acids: CASSFRVSTQYF. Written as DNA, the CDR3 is TGTGCCAGCAGTTTCCGGGTTAGTACGCAGTATTTT.

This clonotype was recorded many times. The CDR3 loop reads CASSQATSYEQYF. The CDR3, as DNA: TGCGCCAGCAGCCAAGCCACCAGCTACGAGCAGTACTTC. The rearrangement uses TRBV4-3 and TRBJ2-7; D is unresolved. Trimming cost V 1 base and J 3 bases, with 7 bases left between them. This CDR3 spans 13 amino acids. The germline V gene has CDR1 LGHNA and CDR2 YSLEER.

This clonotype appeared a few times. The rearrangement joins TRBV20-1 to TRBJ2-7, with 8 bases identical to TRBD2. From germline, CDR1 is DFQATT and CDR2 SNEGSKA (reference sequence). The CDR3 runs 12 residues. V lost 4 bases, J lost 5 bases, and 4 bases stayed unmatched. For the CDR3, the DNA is TGCAGTGCTATCATTAGCGGGAACGAGCAGTACTTC. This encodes CSAIISGNEQYF.

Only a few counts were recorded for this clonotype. CDR3 sequence reads: CASSPPSRANVLTF. The CDR3 DNA reads as TGTGCCAGCTCACCACCATCGAGGGCCAACGTCCTGACTTTC. The V call is TRBV18, the J call TRBJ2-6; D unclear. The germline V gene has CDR1 KGHSH and CDR2 LQKENI. The CDR3 runs 14 residues. Trimming removed 0 bases at V and 5 bases at J, with 5 bases between.

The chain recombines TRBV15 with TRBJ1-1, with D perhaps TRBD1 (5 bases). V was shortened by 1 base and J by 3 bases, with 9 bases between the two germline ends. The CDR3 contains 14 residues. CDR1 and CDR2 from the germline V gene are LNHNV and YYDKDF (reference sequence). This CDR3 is CATSRVIGDTEAFF. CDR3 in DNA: TGTGCCACCAGCAGAGTTATAGGGGACACTGAAGCTTTCTTT.

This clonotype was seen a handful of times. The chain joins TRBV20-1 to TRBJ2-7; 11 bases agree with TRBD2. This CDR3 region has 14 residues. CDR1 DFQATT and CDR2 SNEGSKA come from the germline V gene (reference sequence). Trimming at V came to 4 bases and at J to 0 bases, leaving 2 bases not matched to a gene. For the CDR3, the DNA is TGCAGTGCTAATAGCGGGAGGGCCTCCTACGAGCAGTACTTC. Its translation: CSANSGRASYEQYF.